This TCR beta chain was sequenced in a study of response to subunit inactivated influenza vaccine. The CDR3 spans 16 residues. V shed 4 bases, J shed 3 bases, and the junction held 11 bases outside the gene matches. Germline lookup yields CDR1 LGHDT and CDR2 YNNKEL (reference sequence). Study-wide results and limits: It was the authors' suggestion that each seasonal influenza vaccination recruits few new T cells.

Each CDR3 protein is one row after TCRdb ran MiXCR on the RT-PCR reads. The table records 200,000 to 250,000 distinct CDR3 sequences, roughly an eighth of them present only once. Notes on this clonotype: The antigen is not known.

The V call is TRBV3-1, the J call TRBJ1-1; 7 nucleotides match TRBD1. The clonotype originates from a man aged 50 or older who received an inactivated influenza vaccine. Sequences were derived from non-naive T cells sorted from PBMCs, sampled roughly 2 weeks before vaccination. The CDR3, as DNA: TGTGCCAGCAGCCTCAACAGGGGAGGAGCGGACACTGAAGCTTTCTTT. Amino acid sequence: CASSLNRGGADTEAFF.